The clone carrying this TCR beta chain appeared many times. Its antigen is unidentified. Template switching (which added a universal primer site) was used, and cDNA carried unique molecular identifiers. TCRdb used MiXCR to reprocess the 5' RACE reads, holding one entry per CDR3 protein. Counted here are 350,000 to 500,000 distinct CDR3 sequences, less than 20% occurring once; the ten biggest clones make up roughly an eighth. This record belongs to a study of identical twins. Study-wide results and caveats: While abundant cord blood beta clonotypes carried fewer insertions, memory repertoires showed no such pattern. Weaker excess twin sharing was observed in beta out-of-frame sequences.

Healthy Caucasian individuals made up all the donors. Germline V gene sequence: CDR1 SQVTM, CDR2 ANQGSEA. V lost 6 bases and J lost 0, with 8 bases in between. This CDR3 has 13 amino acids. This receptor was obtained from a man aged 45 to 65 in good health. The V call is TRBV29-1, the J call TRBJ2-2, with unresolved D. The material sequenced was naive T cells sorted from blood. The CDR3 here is CSVPRTNTGELFF. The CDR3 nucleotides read TGCAGCGTCCCCCGGACGAACACCGGGGAGCTGTTTTTT.